Each of the 20 T cell receptor beta chains below was sequenced from the same sample in a study of cytomegalovirus exposure and HLA in healthy donors. The study ran its PCR with 60 Vbeta and 13 Jbeta primers. Some clones are missing from TCRdb's copy, which holds only in-frame ones; the method was immunoSEQ multiplex PCR. The sample has over 65,000 clones; roughly 75% are singletons. Sequencing input: PBMCs. The source of these receptors is a woman aged 25 to 39 in good health and CMV-seropositive.

This clone was found a few times. V gene TRBV6-1 combines with J gene TRBJ2-7, with 7 bases matching TRBD1. The trim removed 1 base at V and 9 bases at J, leaving 18 bases unmatched. The germline V gene encodes CDR1 MNHNS and CDR2 SASEGT. CDR3 length: 17 residues. CDR3 sequence reads: CASSEEVRQGQLRRQYF. In DNA form, the CDR3 reads TGTGCCAGCAGTGAAGAAGTAAGACAGGGTCAATTGAGGAGGCAGTACTTC.

The CDR3 DNA reads as TGTGCCAGCAGTTACTTAGCGGGAGGGCCAGAGACCCAGTACTTC. Translating it yields CASSYLAGGPETQYF. V and J are TRBV27 and TRBJ2-5, with 11 bases lining up with TRBD2. This CDR3 comprises 15 residues. Germline loops: CDR1 MNHEY, CDR2 SMNVEV (reference sequence). The V segment lost 4 bases and the J segment 4 bases; nucleotides outside the gene matches: 5.

The chain has TRBV28 and TRBJ2-7; TRBD2 is a possible D gene (5 bases). Germline V gene lookup returns CDR1 MDHEN and CDR2 SYDVKM. The CDR3 extends over 14 amino acids. V lost 3 bases, J lost 2 bases, and 11 bases lay in between. The CDR3 sequence: CASSFGGPPYEQYF. As DNA, the CDR3 is TGTGCCAGCAGTTTTGGAGGTCCTCCCTACGAGCAGTACTTC.

This clone showed up just once. The V gene is TRBV2, the J gene TRBJ2-5; no reliable D call. Germline CDR1 and CDR2: SNHLY and FYNNEI. The CDR3 covers 11 residues. Trimming cost V 5 bases and J 7 bases, with 8 bases left between them. The CDR3 DNA reads as TGTGCCAGCAGTTTCGGCGGGACCCAGTACTTC. Its translation: CASSFGGTQYF.

This clone appeared a few times. V is TRBV7-9 and J is TRBJ2-1, with 13 bases fitting TRBD2. Trimming cost V 4 bases and J 7 bases; bases outside gene matches: 13. CDR1 is SEHNR, CDR2 FQNEAQ, per germline (reference sequence). This CDR3 has 18 residues. As DNA, the CDR3 is TGTGCCAGCAGCTCCCGTAGGGGGACTAGCGGGATCAGGAATGAGCAGTTCTTC. This gives the protein CASSSRRGTSGIRNEQFF. Full variable domain (missing parts from reference TRBV7-9 and TRBJ2-1): DTGVSQNPRHKITKRGQNVTFRCDPISEHNRLYWYRQTLGQGPEFLTYFQNEAQLEKSRLLSDRFSAERPKGSFSTLEIQRTEQGDSAMYLCASSSRRGTSGIRNEQFFGPGTRLTVL.

The chain joins TRBV9 to TRBJ1-1; possibly TRBD1 for D (6 bases). This CDR3 has 15 amino acids. The germline gives CDR1 SGDLS, CDR2 YYNGEE. V was cut by 1 base and J by 6 bases, with 16 bases left in between. The CDR3 region has the DNA TGTGCCAGCAGCGTACTATCGGACAGTATCGCTGAAGCTTTCTTT. It yields the protein CASSVLSDSIAEAFF.

V gene TRBV28 combines with J gene TRBJ2-7; 11 bases are a match to TRBD2. Germline CDR1 and CDR2: MDHEN and SYDVKM. This CDR3 has 15 amino acids. The junction had 9 bases not matched to a gene; V was cut back by 5 bases and J by 6 bases. CDR3 bases: TGTGCCAGCAGTACCCTAGCGGGAGGCGGCAGCGAGCAGTACTTC. Amino acids: CASSTLAGGGSEQYF.

The chain recombines TRBV11-2 with TRBJ2-7; 9 positions match TRBD1. V shed 3 bases, J shed 3 bases, and the junction held 12 bases outside the gene matches. The CDR3 loop spans 17 amino acids. Germline CDR1 and CDR2: SGHAT and FQNNGV. CDR3 amino acids: CASSLMGGTGRIYEQYF. CDR3 nucleotides: TGTGCCAGCAGCTTGATGGGGGGGACAGGGCGAATCTACGAGCAGTACTTC.

V is TRBV29-1 and J is TRBJ1-1; 7 positions agree with TRBD1. CDR3 length equals 14 residues. J lost 10 bases, V lost 7 bases, and 18 bases had no gene match. Per the germline V gene, CDR1 is SQVTM and CDR2 is ANQGSEA. CDR3 nucleotides: TGCAGCGCCACCCCACAGGGGATTCCGTGTGTAGCTTTCTTT. It specifies CSATPQGIPCVAFF.

The chain employs TRBV29-1 and TRBJ1-1, with a possible D match to TRBD1 (5 bases). The CDR3 is made up of 15 amino acids. V lost 4 bases, J lost 5 bases, and 20 bases lay in between. Germline CDR1 is SQVTM and CDR2 is ANQGSEA. The CDR3 DNA sequence: TGCAGCGTTGGGGGGGGAGTCGCAGGGCGTACTGAAGCTTTCTTT. Encoded protein: CSVGGGVAGRTEAFF.

The CDR3: CASSMMQGSTDTQYF. The CDR3 DNA reads as TGTGCCAGTAGTATGATGCAGGGAAGCACAGATACGCAGTATTTT. The V gene is TRBV19, the J gene TRBJ2-3; tentatively, D is TRBD1 (5 bases). The CDR3 extends over 15 amino acids. V was trimmed by 3 bases and J by 0 bases, leaving 10 bases between them. Germline V gives CDR1 LNHDA, CDR2 SQIVND (reference sequence).

J is TRBJ1-2 and V is TRBV14; 7 bases agree with TRBD1. Trimming at V came to 0 bases and at J to 3 bases, leaving 10 bases not matched to a gene. The CDR3 has 17 residues. CDR1 and CDR2 from the germline V gene are SGHDN and FVKESK. The CDR3 DNA sequence: TGTGCCAGCAGCCAAGAAAACGCTGACAGGGCTGACTATGGCTACACCTTC. Its protein is CASSQENADRADYGYTF.

This chain joins TRBV7-3 and TRBJ2-2; TRBD2 aligns across 9 bases. Trimming cost V 4 bases and J 4 bases; bases outside gene matches: 7. Germline V gene sequence: CDR1 SGHTA, CDR2 FQGTGA. CDR3 size: 16 residues. CDR3 protein: CASSSYRGRGTGELFF. CDR3 nucleotide sequence: TGTGCCAGCAGCTCTTATCGCGGGAGGGGCACCGGGGAGCTGTTTTTT.

The CDR3 DNA is TGTGCCAGCCGCGGGAGGACCTACGAGCAGTACTTC. The encoded protein is CASRGRTYEQYF. V and J are TRBV6-5 and TRBJ2-7, with 8 bases that match TRBD2. The CDR3 sequence is 12 residues long. J lost 2 bases, V lost 8 bases, and 2 bases had no gene match. Looked up from germline, CDR1 is MNHEY and CDR2 is SVGAGI.

V is TRBV7-6 and J is TRBJ1-4; 10 nucleotides line up with TRBD1. This CDR3 contains 16 residues. Trimming removed 5 bases from V and 7 bases from J; junction bases left unmatched: 10. Germline CDR1 and CDR2: SGHVS and FNYEAQ. DNA of the CDR3: TGTGCCAGCAGCCGGACAGGGGGAAGTCGGGGTGAAAAACTGTTTTTT. This gives the protein CASSRTGGSRGEKLFF. The full variable domain, with the rest looked up from reference TRBV7-6 and TRBJ1-4, is GAGVSQSPRYKVTKRGQDVALRCDPISGHVSLYWYRQALGQGPEFLTYFNYEAQQDKSGLPNDRFSAERPEGSISTLTIQRTEQRDSAMYRCASSRTGGSRGEKLFFGSGTQLSVL.

The V gene is TRBV6-4, the J gene TRBJ1-5; D ambiguous. Per the germline V gene, CDR1 is MRHNA and CDR2 is SNTAGT. The CDR3 is 14 amino acids. Trimming removed 0 bases at V and 2 bases at J, with 5 bases between. CDR3 in DNA: TGTGCCAGCAGTGACTCCGGGGGCAATCAGCCCCAGCATTTT. Protein sequence: CASSDSGGNQPQHF.

The chain is built from TRBV15 and TRBJ2-7, with TRBD2 identical over 9 bases. Trimming cost V 2 bases and J 5 bases; bases outside gene matches: 7. This CDR3 has 15 amino acids. Germline CDR1 reads LNHNV; CDR2 reads YYDKDF (reference sequence). The CDR3 sequence is CATSRSESGGHEQYF. The CDR3 nucleotides are TGTGCCACCAGCAGATCCGAAAGCGGGGGGCACGAGCAGTACTTC.

The gene calls are TRBV9 and TRBJ2-5; 11 nucleotides agree with TRBD2. CDR3 length equals 17 residues. Trimming took 4 bases from V and 5 from J; bases not matched to a gene: 13. Germline V gives CDR1 SGDLS, CDR2 YYNGEE. This chain's CDR3 is CASSPTSGTDWEETQYF. CDR3 nucleotides: TGTGCCAGCAGCCCGACTAGCGGGACTGATTGGGAGGAGACCCAGTACTTC. The variable domain in full, completed from reference TRBV9 and TRBJ2-5, reads DSGVTQTPKHLITATGQRVTLRCSPRSGDLSVYWYQQSLDQGLQFLIQYYNGEERAKGNILERFSAQQFPDLHSELNLSSLELGDSALYFCASSPTSGTDWEETQYFGPGTRLLVL.

This rearrangement joins TRBV7-9 to TRBJ2-5; D is possibly TRBD1 (5 bases). Trimming left V 3 bases short and J 3 bases short, with 8 bases between. The CDR3 contains 13 residues. Germline lookup yields CDR1 SEHNR and CDR2 FQNEAQ (reference sequence). The CDR3 region is CASSFSTEETQYF. CDR3 in DNA: TGTGCCAGCAGCTTTTCGACAGAAGAGACCCAGTACTTC.

This chain uses TRBV19 with TRBJ2-2; 9 bases fit TRBD2. From germline, CDR1 is LNHDA and CDR2 SQIVND (reference sequence). V trimming: 4 bases; J trimming: 5 bases; junction bases outside the gene matches: 11. The CDR3 totals 17 residues. CDR3 coding DNA: TGTGCCAGTAGTACGCTTCTCGGACTAGCGACAACCGGGGAGCTGTTTTTT. It encodes CASSTLLGLATTGELFF.